The 2 T cell receptor beta chains reported below all come from one sample, sequenced in a study of CD8+CD57+ T cells in acquired aplastic anemia. Genomic DNA served as template for TCR beta VDJ and CDR3 profiling. TCRdb redid the calling of the reads with MiXCR, one entry per CDR3 protein. The table lists some 240,000 distinct CDR3 sequences, approximately 35% of them singletons. Material for sequencing was sorted CD4+, CD8+, or CD8+CD57+ T cells (not recorded which) from PBMCs. Receptors were obtained from a human donor in good health, serving as a control.

This rearrangement joins TRBV29-1 to TRBJ2-1; 8 nucleotides agree with TRBD1. The V gene's germline CDR1 is SQVTM and CDR2 ANQGSEA. V was pared by 8 bases and J by 5 bases, with 8 bases of the junction left unmatched. The length of the CDR3 is 13 residues. CDR3 amino acids: CSTRTGSDNEQFF. The CDR3 DNA sequence: TGCAGCACGCGGACAGGGTCCGACAATGAGCAGTTCTTC.

This clonotype was seen a few times. The CDR3 DNA reads as TGTGCCAGCAGACCCCAATTTGACGGGCAGTACTTC. The encoded protein is CASRPQFDGQYF. V and J are TRBV10-3 and TRBJ2-7; no definite D call. V lost 10 bases, J lost 9 bases, and 19 bases lay in between. Per the germline V gene, CDR1 is ENHRY and CDR2 is SYGVKD. CDR3 length equals 12 residues.